Following are 23 T cell receptor beta chains from one sample sequenced in a study of CD8 T cells in Susac syndrome (dated by TCRdb to the late 2010s). Libraries were prepared through the immunoSEQ multiplex PCR assay. RNA was extracted with the RNeasy kit and 0.5 to 1 ug was reverse transcribed using random hexamers. TCRdb's own reprocessing of the public reads used fastp at Q25 and MiXCR and kept productive beta chains. CDR3 protein sequences are deduplicated, and each keeps its most common genes and DNA. Within this sample are around 170,000 distinct CDR3 sequences, with 85% to 95% of them counted one time only. The ten top clones hold 0.15% to 0.2% of the sample. The sequencing sample was made of CD8+ T cells from PBMCs. These receptors originate from a human donor with Susac syndrome.

The chain combines TRBV3-1 with TRBJ1-1; D call uncertain. The CDR3 runs to 14 residues. Trimming cost V 1 base and J 2 bases, with 8 bases left between them. Germline CDR1 is LGHDT and CDR2 is YNNKEL (reference sequence). The CDR3 loop is CASSQASTNTEAFF. The DNA of the CDR3 is TGTGCCAGCAGCCAAGCATCCACCAACACTGAAGCTTTCTTT.

This clonotype was observed a few times. The J gene is TRBJ1-5, the V gene TRBV6-1; 7 nucleotides match TRBD1. Germline lookup yields CDR1 MNHNS and CDR2 SASEGT. The CDR3 spans 12 residues. The V segment lost 6 bases and the J segment 4 bases; nucleotides outside the gene matches: 0. The CDR3 nucleotides are TGTGCCAGCAGGACAGGGAATCAGCCCCAGCATTTT. Its protein is CASRTGNQPQHF.

V is TRBV7-9 and J is TRBJ1-5; D gene ambiguous. The V gene's germline CDR1 is SEHNR and CDR2 FQNEAQ (reference sequence). Trimming stripped 1 base from V and 11 bases from J, with 6 bases between. The CDR3 is 11 amino acids. CDR3 in amino acids: CASSLGRTQHF. In DNA form, the CDR3 reads TGTGCCAGCAGCTTAGGTAGGACCCAGCATTTT. Based on the CDR3 plus reference TRBV7-9 and TRBJ1-5, the full variable domain is DTGVSQNPRHKITKRGQNVTFRCDPISEHNRLYWYRQTLGQGPEFLTYFQNEAQLEKSRLLSDRFSAERPKGSFSTLEIQRTEQGDSAMYLCASSLGRTQHFGDGTRLSIL.

V and J are TRBV19 and TRBJ2-5, with 13 bases lining up with TRBD2. This CDR3 comprises 14 residues. Germline-derived CDR1 and CDR2 are LNHDA and SQIVND (reference sequence). Trimming removed 9 bases from V and 5 bases from J; junction bases left unmatched: 6. DNA of the CDR3: TGTGCCAGCAGGACTAGCGGGGGACGGGAGACCCAGTACTTC. This sequence encodes CASRTSGGRETQYF.

The genes are TRBV24-1 and TRBJ2-2; 9 nucleotides match TRBD1. Germline lookup yields CDR1 KGHDR and CDR2 SFDVKD. CDR3 size: 14 residues. Trimming cost V 6 bases and J 4 bases; bases outside gene matches: 2. The CDR3 DNA sequence: TGTGCCACCAGTACAGGGGGCGGCACCGGGGAGCTGTTTTTT. Translating it yields CATSTGGGTGELFF.

V gene TRBV25-1 combines with J gene TRBJ2-3; D is unclear. The V gene lost 3 bases and the J gene lost 2 bases, with 12 bases spanning the gap. This CDR3 spans 15 amino acids. CDR1 MGHDK and CDR2 SYGVNS come from the germline V gene. CDR3 DNA sequence: TGTGCCAGCAGTGATCCGTCCCAGTACACAGATACGCAGTATTTT. It encodes CASSDPSQYTDTQYF.

This chain uses TRBV5-6 with TRBJ2-6; no definite D call. V lost 0 bases and J lost 3, with 1 base in between. The CDR3 spans 13 residues. Germline V gives CDR1 SGHDT, CDR2 YYEEEE. CDR3 protein: CASSLVGANVLTF. The CDR3, as DNA: TGTGCCAGCAGCTTGGTTGGGGCCAACGTCCTGACTTTC.

The chain uses TRBV5-1 and TRBJ2-5; D gene ambiguous. This CDR3 region has 14 residues. V was trimmed by 3 bases and J by 2 bases, leaving 11 bases between them. Germline CDR1 is SGHRS and CDR2 is YFSETQ. The CDR3, as DNA: TGCGCCAGCAGCTCCCCCTCGGATCAAGAGACCCAGTACTTC. Protein sequence: CASSSPSDQETQYF.

This clonotype was counted only a few times. This chain joins TRBV20-1 and TRBJ1-1; the D gene is possibly TRBD1 (5 bases). The CDR3 is made up of 12 amino acids. Germline-derived CDR1 and CDR2 are DFQATT and SNEGSKA (reference sequence). Deletions cut 3 bases from V and 1 base from J, with 6 bases between. The CDR3 DNA sequence: TGCAGTGCTAGGGACAAGAACACTGAAGCTTTCTTT. The encoded protein is CSARDKNTEAFF.

J is TRBJ2-7 and V is TRBV5-1; D gene unclear. Trimming shortened V by 0 bases and J by 1 base, and 11 bases separated the two germline ends. This CDR3 spans 15 amino acids. The germline gives CDR1 SGHRS, CDR2 YFSETQ. This chain's CDR3 is CASSLADPRSYEQYF. CDR3 nucleotide sequence: TGCGCCAGCAGCTTGGCGGACCCACGATCCTACGAGCAGTACTTC. Using reference TRBV5-1 and TRBJ2-7 for the parts outside the CDR3, the full variable domain is KAGVTQTPRYLIKTRGQQVTLSCSPISGHRSVSWYQQTPGQGLQFLFEYFSETQRNKGNFPGRFSGRQFSNSRSEMNVSTLELGDSALYLCASSLADPRSYEQYFGPGTRLTVT.

The V gene is TRBV5-1, the J gene TRBJ2-2; possible D gene TRBD1, 5 bases. CDR1 is SGHRS and CDR2 is YFSETQ in the germline V gene. Trimming pared 10 bases from V and 3 bases from J, leaving 13 bases between. The CDR3 is 13 amino acids. The CDR3 bases are TGCGCCTGTTCCGACAGTTACACCGGGGAGCTGTTTTTT. It codes for CACSDSYTGELFF.

The genes are TRBV5-1 and TRBJ2-1; D uncertain. The CDR3 extends over 13 amino acids. Per germline, CDR1 SGHRS and CDR2 YFSETQ. Between the trimmed V and J ends, which lost 6 bases and 9 bases, there was a span of 16 bases. The CDR3 DNA reads as TGCGCCAGCACCCCCCCGGGCGGCAGTGAGCAGTTCTTC. As protein: CASTPPGGSEQFF.

This sequence joins TRBV5-1 and TRBJ1-1, with D possibly being TRBD1 (5 bases). CDR3 length equals 12 residues. V dropped 2 bases and J dropped 8 bases, with 10 bases sitting between them. Germline-derived CDR1 and CDR2 are SGHRS and YFSETQ. CDR3 loop: CASSFGTDEAFF. In DNA form, the CDR3 reads TGCGCCAGCAGCTTCGGGACGGACGAAGCTTTCTTT.

The rearrangement uses TRBV18 and TRBJ2-7; D may match TRBD1 or TRBD2 (5 bases each). Germline V lookup: CDR1 KGHSH, CDR2 LQKENI. The CDR3 is 14 residues long. The V gene lost 2 bases and the J gene lost 3 bases, with 11 bases spanning the gap. CDR3 sequence reads: CASSPGTGNYEQYF. DNA for the CDR3: TGTGCCAGCTCACCAGGGACGGGGAACTACGAGCAGTACTTC.

This rearrangement joins TRBV5-6 to TRBJ1-5; 8 bases align to TRBD1. V trimming: 3 bases; J trimming: 4 bases; junction bases outside the gene matches: 9. This CDR3 is built from 16 residues. CDR1 SGHDT and CDR2 YYEEEE come from the germline V gene. The CDR3 here is CASSSRTGHRNQPQHF. In nucleotides, the CDR3 is TGTGCCAGCAGCTCCCGGACAGGGCATCGGAATCAGCCCCAGCATTTT.

The chain combines TRBV5-6 with TRBJ1-2; D remains ambiguous. Trimming removed 1 base at V and 4 bases at J, with 5 bases between. Germline V gives CDR1 SGHDT, CDR2 YYEEEE. The CDR3 consists of 12 residues. The CDR3 loop is CASSLPGYGYTF. The CDR3 DNA sequence: TGTGCCAGCAGCTTGCCGGGCTATGGCTACACCTTC.

V is TRBV3-1 and J is TRBJ2-7, with D unclear. The CDR3 is made up of 12 amino acids. Germline CDR1 LGHDT, CDR2 YNNKEL (reference sequence). V was cut by 0 bases and J by 6 bases, with 6 bases left in between. The CDR3 DNA reads as TGTGCCAGCAGCCAAGATCCGGGCGAGCAGTACTTC. Translation gives CASSQDPGEQYF.

V gene TRBV20-1 combines with J gene TRBJ1-2; D may be TRBD1 (6 bases). The CDR3 runs to 15 residues. Germline CDR1 and CDR2: DFQATT and SNEGSKA (reference sequence). Here the CDR3 DNA reads TGCAGCGACATCCCGACCCGACTTCTAGGGGGTGGCTACACCTTC. Amino acids: CSDIPTRLLGGGYTF.

The J gene is TRBJ1-1, the V gene TRBV6-2 or TRBV6-3; D is uncertain. The CDR3 sequence is 14 residues long. V was shortened by 5 bases and J by 2 bases, with 12 bases between the two germline ends. The germline CDR1 and CDR2 sequences are MNHEY and SVGEGT. The CDR3 sequence: CASSPQQTNTEAFF. The DNA for the CDR3 is TGTGCCAGCAGTCCGCAGCAGACAAACACTGAAGCTTTCTTT.

The chain carries TRBV10-3 and TRBJ2-1, with D uncertain. V shed 6 bases and J shed 7 bases, with 10 bases lying between them. The germline V gene encodes CDR1 ENHRY and CDR2 SYGVKD. There are 12 residues in the CDR3. CDR3 sequence reads: CAIRLLNNEQFF. The DNA of the CDR3 is TGTGCCATCAGATTGCTTAATAATGAGCAGTTCTTC.

V is TRBV6-5 and J is TRBJ2-5; 9 bases are a match to TRBD1. This CDR3 is 15 amino acids long. The V gene end was trimmed by 1 base and the J gene end by 3 bases; junction bases not matched to a gene: 3. Germline values: CDR1 MNHEY, CDR2 SVGAGI. This CDR3 reads CASSYLGQGEETQYF. CDR3 DNA sequence: TGTGCCAGCAGTTACTTGGGACAGGGCGAAGAGACCCAGTACTTC.

This sequence joins TRBV12-3 or TRBV12-4 and TRBJ2-1; D remains unclear. This CDR3 has 14 amino acids. V lost 0 bases to trimming and J lost 3 bases, with 6 bases between them. CDR3 amino acids: CASSLAGIYNEQFF. The CDR3 DNA sequence: TGTGCCAGCAGTTTAGCGGGGATCTACAATGAGCAGTTCTTC.

The rearrangement uses TRBV7-9 and TRBJ2-1; D unresolved. The CDR3 is 14 amino acids. CDR1 is SEHNR, CDR2 FQNEAQ, per germline (reference sequence). V was trimmed by 8 bases and J by 0 bases, leaving 11 bases between them. Here the CDR3 DNA reads TGTGCCAGCGGGCAGCCGATCTCCTACAATGAGCAGTTCTTC. Its protein is CASGQPISYNEQFF.